This TCR beta chain was retrieved from a study of CXCR3-negative and CXCR3-positive naive CD8 T cells. TRB cDNA libraries were made by UMI-labeled 5' RACE. TCRdb reprocessed the 5' RACE reads and stores each CDR3 protein as one record, lacking DNA. The sample includes over 70,000 distinct CDR3 sequences. Study-wide points: Within a donor, both naive subsets shared TRBV-TRBJ usage, unlike memory cells.

On this clonotype itself: Its antigen is still unknown.

Sequenced input: naive CXCR3- CD8+ T cells from blood. Stated subset: CD45RO-CCR7+CD27+CD95- naive CD8+ T cells lacking CXCR3 (TNR3-). This receptor was obtained from a human donor in good health. Some clones in this sample may be carry-over from other donors' samples.

This CDR3 is CASSTSGQGNEQYF. The chain uses TRBV28 and TRBJ2-7; the TRBD1 assignment by TCRdb is unverifiable without DNA. Germline V gene sequence: CDR1 MDHEN, CDR2 SYDVKM. The CDR3 consists of 14 residues.